This is a list of T cell receptor beta chains from one sample in a study of yellow fever vaccine responses in identical twins. Each CDR3 protein is one row after TCRdb ran MiXCR on the RT-PCR reads. The repertoire includes under 4,000 distinct CDR3 sequences, about 84% of them detected once, and approximately 2.8% sits in the top ten. This specimen was T cells from blood (PBMCs), unsorted or a sorted subset (not recorded which), taken before or after yellow fever vaccination (not recorded which). These receptors all come from a woman aged 18-29 years who received the yellow fever vaccine. Each CDR3 is given with its conserved first and last residue. D genes are given only for firm matches. Size values are once, few and many counts, or a class for expanded clones, and some rows have none.

j_call: TRBJ1-2
v_call: TRBV5-4
clone_size: few
d_call: -
cdr3_aa: CASSSGFGYTF
cdr3_nt: TGTGCCAGCAGCTCAGGGTTTGGCTACACCTTC

j_call: TRBJ2-7
v_call: TRBV11-2
clone_size: -
d_call: -
cdr3_aa: CASSPWGNSYEQYF
cdr3_nt: TGTGCCAGCAGCCCCTGGGGCAACTCCTACGAGCAGTACTTC

j_call: TRBJ2-7
v_call: TRBV3-1
clone_size: -
d_call: -
cdr3_aa: CASSPELTYEQYF
cdr3_nt: TGTGCCAGCAGCCCCGAGCTAACCTACGAGCAGTACTTC

j_call: TRBJ1-2
v_call: TRBV10-3
clone_size: -
d_call: -
cdr3_aa: CAISERGLDYGYTF
cdr3_nt: TGTGCCATCAGTGAAAGGGGCCTGGACTATGGCTACACCTTC

j_call: TRBJ2-7
v_call: TRBV11-3
clone_size: -
d_call: TRBD2
cdr3_aa: CASRATSLWQYF
cdr3_nt: TGTGCCAGCAGAGCGACTAGCTTGTGGCAGTACTTC

j_call: TRBJ2-5
v_call: TRBV12-3/TRBV12-4
clone_size: -
d_call: TRBD1
cdr3_aa: CASSLWGGTGMQETQYF
cdr3_nt: TGTGCCAGCAGTTTATGGGGAGGGACAGGGATGCAAGAGACCCAGTACTTC

j_call: TRBJ2-7
v_call: TRBV5-4
clone_size: -
d_call: -
cdr3_aa: CASSPDRSYEQYF
cdr3_nt: TGTGCCAGCAGCCCGGACAGATCCTACGAGCAGTACTTC

j_call: TRBJ2-7
v_call: TRBV5-1
clone_size: -
d_call: -
cdr3_aa: CASSFTGTSYEQYF
cdr3_nt: TGCGCCAGCAGCTTTACAGGAACCTCCTACGAGCAGTACTTC

j_call: TRBJ2-1
v_call: TRBV13
clone_size: few
d_call: TRBD2
cdr3_aa: CASSSLTSGLPHEQFF
cdr3_nt: TGTGCCAGCAGCTCCCTGACTAGCGGACTCCCCCATGAGCAGTTCTTC

j_call: TRBJ2-5
v_call: TRBV11-2
clone_size: -
d_call: TRBD1
cdr3_aa: CASSLWTGAKIQETQYF
cdr3_nt: TGTGCCAGCAGCTTATGGACAGGGGCCAAAATACAAGAGACCCAGTACTTC

j_call: TRBJ2-7
v_call: TRBV21-1
clone_size: -
d_call: -
cdr3_aa: CASSKTAKTISYEQYF
cdr3_nt: TGTGCCAGCAGCAAAACGGCGAAGACCATATCCTACGAGCAGTACTTC

j_call: TRBJ1-2
v_call: TRBV13
clone_size: -
d_call: TRBD1
cdr3_aa: CASSRGTGGFLYGYTF
cdr3_nt: TGTGCCAGCAGCAGGGGGACAGGGGGCTTTCTCTATGGCTACACCTTC

j_call: TRBJ2-7
v_call: TRBV29-1
clone_size: -
d_call: -
cdr3_aa: CSVESDSGYEQYF
cdr3_nt: TGCAGCGTTGAATCAGATTCGGGGTACGAGCAGTACTTC

j_call: TRBJ1-1
v_call: TRBV5-6
clone_size: -
d_call: -
cdr3_aa: CASSQDRNTEAFF
cdr3_nt: TGTGCCAGCAGCCAGGACAGGAACACTGAAGCTTTCTTT

j_call: TRBJ1-3
v_call: TRBV4-1
clone_size: -
d_call: -
cdr3_aa: CASSQKPGYSPGNTIYF
cdr3_nt: TGCGCCAGCAGCCAAAAGCCCGGTTACAGCCCTGGAAACACCATATATTTT

j_call: TRBJ2-2
v_call: TRBV6-1
clone_size: -
d_call: -
cdr3_aa: CASMSPGGRELFF
cdr3_nt: TGTGCCAGCATGTCACCGGGGGGCCGGGAGCTGTTTTTT

j_call: TRBJ1-2
v_call: TRBV6-1
clone_size: -
d_call: -
cdr3_aa: CASSATENYGYTF
cdr3_nt: TGTGCCAGCAGCGCCACCGAGAACTATGGCTACACCTTC

j_call: TRBJ2-1
v_call: TRBV20-1
clone_size: once
d_call: TRBD2
cdr3_aa: CSASLGLNEQFF
cdr3_nt: TGCAGTGCTAGTCTGGGACTAAATGAGCAGTTCTTC

j_call: TRBJ2-7
v_call: TRBV20-1
clone_size: -
d_call: TRBD1
cdr3_aa: CSARTGGRNEQYF
cdr3_nt: TGCAGTGCTAGGACAGGGGGCAGGAACGAGCAGTACTTC

j_call: TRBJ2-7
v_call: TRBV12-3/TRBV12-4
clone_size: -
d_call: TRBD2
cdr3_aa: CASRKMGTSGTLYEQYF
cdr3_nt: TGTGCCAGCAGAAAAATGGGGACTAGCGGGACCCTCTACGAGCAGTACTTC

j_call: TRBJ1-1
v_call: TRBV10-2
clone_size: -
d_call: -
cdr3_aa: CASRVNTEAFF
cdr3_nt: TGCGCCAGCAGGGTGAACACTGAAGCTTTCTTT

j_call: TRBJ1-6
v_call: TRBV6-2/TRBV6-3
clone_size: -
d_call: TRBD1
cdr3_aa: CASSSSSGTGFHSPLHF
cdr3_nt: TGTGCCAGCAGTTCCTCTTCCGGGACAGGGTTTCATTCACCCCTCCACTTT

j_call: TRBJ2-1
v_call: TRBV2
clone_size: once
d_call: TRBD2
cdr3_aa: CASSEGLTSGYNEQFF
cdr3_nt: TGTGCCAGCAGTGAAGGGCTGACTAGCGGATACAATGAGCAGTTCTTC

j_call: TRBJ2-1
v_call: TRBV13
clone_size: -
d_call: -
cdr3_aa: CASSFYNEQFF
cdr3_nt: TGTGCCAGCAGCTTTTACAATGAGCAGTTCTTC

j_call: TRBJ2-5
v_call: TRBV20-1
clone_size: -
d_call: TRBD2
cdr3_aa: CSARDFILAGETQYF
cdr3_nt: TGCAGTGCTAGAGATTTCATTCTAGCGGGAGAGACCCAGTACTTC

j_call: TRBJ1-4
v_call: TRBV7-6
clone_size: -
d_call: -
cdr3_aa: CASSFYADEKLFF
cdr3_nt: TGTGCCAGCAGCTTTTATGCGGATGAAAAACTGTTTTTT

j_call: TRBJ2-7
v_call: TRBV12-5
clone_size: -
d_call: -
cdr3_aa: CASGPGDRPQHF
cdr3_nt: TGTGCTAGTGGCCCCGGTGATCGCCCTCAGCACTTC

j_call: TRBJ2-2
v_call: TRBV27
clone_size: -
d_call: -
cdr3_aa: CASSLSQAGELFF
cdr3_nt: TGTGCCAGCAGTTTATCGCAGGCCGGGGAGCTGTTTTTT

j_call: TRBJ2-7
v_call: TRBV29-1
clone_size: few
d_call: -
cdr3_aa: CSAVLQGEGGSYEQYF
cdr3_nt: TGCAGCGCGGTCTTACAGGGTGAAGGGGGCTCCTACGAGCAGTACTTC

j_call: TRBJ2-7
v_call: TRBV18
clone_size: -
d_call: TRBD1
cdr3_aa: CASSPIPGGSITYEQYF
cdr3_nt: TGTGCCAGCTCACCAATCCCAGGGGGATCCATTACCTACGAGCAGTACTTC

j_call: TRBJ2-3
v_call: TRBV12-3/TRBV12-4
clone_size: -
d_call: -
cdr3_aa: CASSRGDTQYF
cdr3_nt: TGTGCCAGCTCCCGGGGCGATACGCAGTATTTT

j_call: TRBJ2-1
v_call: TRBV18
clone_size: -
d_call: -
cdr3_aa: CASSPRSDSSYNEQFF
cdr3_nt: TGTGCCAGCTCACCAAGATCGGACAGCTCCTACAATGAGCAGTTCTTC

j_call: TRBJ1-2
v_call: TRBV4-3
clone_size: -
d_call: TRBD1
cdr3_aa: CASSQEDRGLNYGYTF
cdr3_nt: TGCGCCAGCAGCCAAGAGGACAGGGGGCTCAACTATGGCTACACCTTC

j_call: TRBJ1-1
v_call: TRBV15
clone_size: -
d_call: TRBD1
cdr3_aa: CATSSMDRGKNTEAFF
cdr3_nt: TGTGCCACCAGCAGCATGGACAGGGGGAAAAACACTGAAGCTTTCTTT

j_call: TRBJ2-5
v_call: TRBV29-1
clone_size: -
d_call: -
cdr3_aa: CSVRGQETQYF
cdr3_nt: TGCAGCGTTCGGGGGCAAGAGACCCAGTACTTC

j_call: TRBJ2-7
v_call: TRBV15
clone_size: -
d_call: TRBD1
cdr3_aa: CATSVGTGSYYEQYF
cdr3_nt: TGTGCCACCAGCGTCGGGACAGGGAGTTACTACGAGCAGTACTTC

j_call: TRBJ1-4
v_call: TRBV2
clone_size: -
d_call: -
cdr3_aa: CASRPTPPADVMKGLFF
cdr3_nt: TGTGCCAGCAGACCAACCCCGCCAGCGGACGTAATGAAAGGACTGTTTTTT

j_call: TRBJ2-5
v_call: TRBV11-1
clone_size: -
d_call: -
cdr3_aa: CASSWVRASAEETQYF
cdr3_nt: TGTGCCAGCAGCTGGGTACGTGCTAGCGCCGAAGAGACCCAGTACTTC

j_call: TRBJ1-1
v_call: TRBV9
clone_size: once
d_call: -
cdr3_aa: CASSVVQGGEAFF
cdr3_nt: TGTGCCAGCAGCGTGGTACAAGGCGGCGAAGCTTTCTTT

j_call: TRBJ2-7
v_call: TRBV12-3/TRBV12-4
clone_size: -
d_call: -
cdr3_aa: CASSFNGAYEQYF
cdr3_nt: TGTGCCAGCAGTTTCAACGGCGCCTACGAGCAGTACTTC

j_call: TRBJ1-2
v_call: TRBV29-1
clone_size: once
d_call: -
cdr3_aa: CSVEDNTYGHTF
cdr3_nt: TGCAGCGTTGAAGATAATACATATGGCCACACCTTC

j_call: TRBJ2-1
v_call: TRBV6-5
clone_size: -
d_call: -
cdr3_aa: CASSYPARGRVEQFF
cdr3_nt: TGTGCCAGCAGTTATCCCGCTCGTGGGCGGGTGGAGCAGTTCTTC

j_call: TRBJ1-2
v_call: TRBV6-6
clone_size: -
d_call: -
cdr3_aa: CASSYLSFGSSEHYGYTF
cdr3_nt: TGTGCCAGCAGTTATTTATCTTTCGGGTCCAGCGAGCACTATGGCTACACCTTC

j_call: TRBJ2-1
v_call: TRBV7-9
clone_size: few
d_call: TRBD1
cdr3_aa: CAGRGQGYNEQFF
cdr3_nt: TGTGCAGGACGGGGACAGGGGTACAATGAGCAGTTCTTC

j_call: TRBJ1-5
v_call: TRBV10-3
clone_size: -
d_call: -
cdr3_aa: CAISDPGARQPQHF
cdr3_nt: TGTGCCATCAGTGATCCGGGGGCCAGGCAGCCCCAGCATTTT

j_call: TRBJ2-7
v_call: TRBV3-1
clone_size: -
d_call: -
cdr3_aa: CASSQVKGEQYF
cdr3_nt: TGTGCCAGCAGCCAAGTAAAGGGCGAGCAGTACTTC

j_call: TRBJ2-7
v_call: TRBV6-1
clone_size: -
d_call: TRBD1
cdr3_aa: CASRIDRAYYEQYF
cdr3_nt: TGTGCCAGCAGAATCGACAGGGCCTACTACGAGCAGTACTTC

j_call: TRBJ2-7
v_call: TRBV30
clone_size: -
d_call: -
cdr3_aa: CAWSVPHPGPYEQYF
cdr3_nt: TGTGCCTGGAGTGTCCCACACCCGGGCCCCTACGAGCAGTACTTC

j_call: TRBJ2-5
v_call: TRBV13
clone_size: -
d_call: -
cdr3_aa: CASKLYWGVEETQYF
cdr3_nt: TGTGCCAGCAAACTTTATTGGGGAGTTGAAGAGACCCAGTACTTC

j_call: TRBJ2-7
v_call: TRBV7-9
clone_size: -
d_call: TRBD2
cdr3_aa: CASSSGTIANEQYF
cdr3_nt: TGTGCCAGCAGCTCCGGGACTATAGCAAACGAGCAGTACTTC

j_call: TRBJ2-1
v_call: TRBV20-1
clone_size: -
d_call: -
cdr3_aa: CSASGTPSSYNEQFF
cdr3_nt: TGCAGTGCTAGTGGCACCCCGAGCTCCTACAATGAGCAGTTCTTC

j_call: TRBJ1-6
v_call: TRBV25-1
clone_size: -
d_call: -
cdr3_aa: CASSGLGVNSPLHF
cdr3_nt: TGTGCCAGCAGTGGGCTGGGGGTGAATTCACCCCTCCACTTT